Following are 16 T cell receptor beta chains from one sample sequenced in a study of liver allograft versus peripheral blood T cells. About the research overall: In transplanted livers, T cell receptor repertoires were compared with those found in the recipients' peripheral blood.

TCRdb redid the calling of the reads with MiXCR, one entry per CDR3 protein. The data contain approximately 9,000 distinct CDR3 sequences, under 20% of them singletons. The origin of the receptors is a human patient who had a liver transplant. Some T cells may arise from the graft donor.

This clonotype counts as medium-sized. The chain recombines TRBV13 with TRBJ1-1, with D uncertain. Germline V gene lookup returns CDR1 PRHDT and CDR2 FYEKMQ (reference sequence). The CDR3 is 14 residues long. V lost 2 bases and J lost 6, with 13 bases in between. The CDR3 loop is CASSLTGVRAEAFF. Here the CDR3 DNA reads TGTGCCAGCAGCTTAACTGGGGTCCGAGCTGAAGCTTTCTTT.

This clonotype came up a few times. The CDR3 DNA reads as TGTGCCAGCAGCCTGGACAGTTTATCACCCCTCCACTTT. This encodes CASSLDSLSPLHF. The chain recombines TRBV27 with TRBJ1-6; TRBD1 might be the D (6 bases). This CDR3 region has 13 residues. V shed 6 bases and J shed 10 bases, with 13 bases lying between them. The germline gives CDR1 MNHEY, CDR2 SMNVEV (reference sequence).

The sample holds a few counts of this clonotype. The chain recombines TRBV27 with TRBJ2-5, with 13 nucleotides matching TRBD2. There are 17 residues in the CDR3. The germline V gene encodes CDR1 MNHEY and CDR2 SMNVEV (reference sequence). V lost 0 bases to trimming and J lost 3 bases; unmatched junction nucleotides: 4. The CDR3 DNA reads TGTGCCAGCAGTTTATCCCGGACTAGCGGGGGTGAAGAGACCCAGTACTTC. Translated, it gives CASSLSRTSGGEETQYF.

This clonotype was observed a handful of times. The rearrangement uses TRBV6-5 and TRBJ1-5; D is uncertain. Germline V gives CDR1 MNHEY, CDR2 SVGAGI. CDR3 length: 16 residues. The ends were cut back, 0 bases at V and 10 bases at J, with 19 bases in the middle. CDR3 amino acids: CASSYSSGEGNHPQHF. In nucleotides, the CDR3 is TGTGCCAGCAGTTACTCAAGCGGGGAAGGGAACCACCCCCAGCATTTT.

The table lists this clonotype with a few counts. The chain joins TRBV19 to TRBJ1-2, with 10 nucleotides matching TRBD1. The CDR3 has 16 residues. The trim removed 3 bases at V and 8 bases at J, leaving 12 bases unmatched. Germline V CDR1 and CDR2: LNHDA, SQIVND (reference sequence). CDR3 DNA sequence: TGTGCCAGTAGTATTTTCGGCCCGGGACAGGGGACCGGCTACACCTTC. It codes for CASSIFGPGQGTGYTF.

This clonotype occurred many times. The rearrangement joins TRBV7-9 to TRBJ1-4; a weak D match, TRBD1 (5 bases). This CDR3 region has 11 residues. V dropped 10 bases and J dropped 8 bases, with 11 bases sitting between them. The germline V gene has CDR1 SEHNR and CDR2 FQNEAQ (reference sequence). The CDR3 nucleotides are TGTGCCATCAGGCAGGGCGAAAAACTGTTTTTT. This encodes CAIRQGEKLFF.

This clonotype turned up a few times. This rearrangement joins TRBV6-1 to TRBJ2-3; D tentatively reads TRBD1 or TRBD2 (5 bases each). V was trimmed by 0 bases and J by 11 bases, leaving 18 bases between them. The CDR3 is made up of 15 amino acids. The V gene's germline CDR1 is MNHNS and CDR2 SASEGT. The CDR3 spells CASSEAHLPGRLQYF. In DNA form, the CDR3 reads TGTGCCAGCAGTGAAGCCCACCTTCCGGGACGACTGCAGTATTTT.

In its sample, this clonotype ranks as medium-sized. This chain links TRBV14 with TRBJ2-1; no definite D call. Germline CDR1 reads SGHDN; CDR2 reads FVKESK. V was cut by 4 bases and J by 7 bases, with 11 bases left in between. CDR3 length equals 13 residues. The CDR3 protein is CASSLGSTNEQFF. CDR3 nucleotides: TGTGCCAGCAGCCTCGGGTCTACAAATGAGCAGTTCTTC.

This clonotype was seen only a few times. The rearrangement joins TRBV7-2 to TRBJ2-7, with unresolved D. Deletions cut 1 base from V and 2 bases from J, with 9 bases between. This CDR3 has 14 amino acids. Per the germline V gene, CDR1 is SGHTA and CDR2 is FQGNSA. CDR3 coding DNA: TGTGCCAGCAGCTTAGGTGGCAGTACCTACGAGCAGTACTTC. Translating gives CASSLGGSTYEQYF.

This clonotype came up a few times. The V and J genes are TRBV7-2 and TRBJ2-7, with D tentatively TRBD2 (6 bases). Trimming took off 7 bases at V and 1 base at J, with 14 bases between the two ends. The CDR3 has 14 amino acids. Germline loops: CDR1 SGHTA, CDR2 FQGNSA. The CDR3: CASTRGSGSYEQYF. CDR3 coding DNA: TGTGCCAGCACCCGGGGGTCGGGATCCTACGAGCAGTACTTC.

The V call is TRBV9, the J call TRBJ1-2; the D is unclear. The CDR3 has 13 amino acids. Germline CDR1 and CDR2: SGDLS and YYNGEE. V gave up 0 bases and J gave up 7 bases, with 10 bases separating them. Here the CDR3 DNA reads TGTGCCAGCAGCGTAGGAGGGTGGGGTGGCTACACCTTC. It specifies CASSVGGWGGYTF.

Notes on this clonotype: This clone may be a read error of a much larger clone one base away. The chain joins TRBV13 to TRBJ2-1; a possible D gene is TRBD2 (6 bases). Germline CDR1 is PRHDT and CDR2 is FYEKMQ (reference sequence). CDR3 length equals 14 residues. Trimming cost V 5 bases and J 7 bases, with 15 bases left between them. CDR3 sequence: CASSLTRPENEQFF. The CDR3, as DNA: TGTGCCAGCAGCCTGACTAGACCTGAAAATGAGCAGTTCTTC.

The CDR3 is CASSSGPGYTF. For the CDR3, the DNA is TGTGCCAGCAGTTCCGGGCCTGGCTACACCTTC. This chain uses TRBV12-3 or TRBV12-4 with TRBJ1-2; D not resolved. The V and J ends lost 4 bases and 7 bases respectively, with 7 bases between them. The CDR3 covers 11 residues.

About this clonotype itself: The germline gene is not matched at one end of the junction; a read error may be the cause. The rearrangement joins TRBV20-1 to TRBJ1-2; D remains ambiguous. CDR1 and CDR2 (germline): DFQATT, SNEGSKA (reference sequence). The CDR3 covers 14 residues. CDR3 sequence (DNA): TGCAGTGTTAGAGAGAACACAAATTCCTATGGCTACACCTTC. It specifies CSVRENTNSYGYTF.

Only a few counts were recorded for this clonotype. V is TRBV27 and J is TRBJ2-5; D unresolved. The CDR3 spans 12 residues. V shed 0 bases and J shed 7 bases, with 6 bases lying between them. CDR1 is MNHEY and CDR2 is SMNVEV in the germline V gene (reference sequence). The CDR3 DNA reads TGTGCCAGCAGTTTATCGGACGGGACCCAGTACTTC. Translated, it gives CASSLSDGTQYF.

This clonotype was seen a few times. This chain links TRBV6-2 or TRBV6-3 with TRBJ1-5; D perhaps matches TRBD1 (6 bases). The germline V and J ends were trimmed by 2 bases and 7 bases, with 15 bases remaining between them. Germline CDR1 and CDR2: MNHEY and SVGEGT. The CDR3 consists of 15 residues. This CDR3 is CASSYPPGGWQPQHF. DNA for the CDR3: TGTGCCAGCAGTTACCCCCCGGGGGGCTGGCAGCCCCAGCATTTT.